These T cell receptor beta chains were read from a single sample in a study of T cell responses to AZD1222 COVID-19 vaccine. Clones were sequenced by immunoSEQ multiplex PCR, and TCRdb holds only the in-frame ones, with some missing. The sample lists about 99,000 clones, around nine tenths occurring once. This sample comprised peripheral blood, obtained on day 0 of AZD1222 vaccination. These receptors all come from an adult in good health. CDR3s include the opening cysteine and the closing phenylalanine or tryptophan. A D gene is named only where the DNA matches it firmly. Size is stated for part of the rows, as once, few or many counts, or as a class when the clone is expanded.

>TRBV7-9|TRBJ2-3|-|-
CASTPMGQYF
TGTGCCAGCACCCCCATGGGGCAGTATTTT
>TRBV29-1|TRBJ2-7|TRBD2|-
CSVGFGRGYEQYF
TGCAGCGTTGGGTTTGGGAGGGGCTACGAGCAGTACTTC
>TRBV3-1/TRBV3-2|TRBJ2-7|-|-
CASSQGHEQYF
TGTGCCAGCAGCCAAGGCCACGAGCAGTACTTC
>TRBV19|TRBJ2-5|-|-
CASSIPGGGETQYF
TGTGCCAGTAGTATCCCCGGGGGCGGAGAGACCCAGTACTTC
>TRBV19|TRBJ2-1|-|-
CASSIGQNNEQFF
TGTGCCAGTAGTATCGGACAGAACAATGAGCAGTTCTTC
>TRBV27|TRBJ2-3|-|-
CASSFSLGYTQYF
TGTGCCAGCAGTTTTTCCCTGGGATATACGCAGTATTTT
>TRBV10-3|TRBJ2-5|TRBD2|-
CAISRRLAGETFQETQYF
TGTGCCATCAGTAGGAGACTAGCGGGGGAAACCTTCCAAGAGACCCAGTACTTC
>TRBV6-2/TRBV6-3|TRBJ2-7|TRBD1|-
CASSYGRQGNGGIYEQYF
TGTGCCAGCAGTTACGGCAGACAGGGCAACGGCGGAATCTACGAGCAGTACTTC
>TRBV3-1/TRBV3-2|TRBJ1-3|-|-
CASSQAGSSGNTIYF
TGTGCCAGCAGCCAAGCAGGGAGCTCTGGAAACACCATATATTTT
>TRBV11-2|TRBJ1-1|-|-
CASSPQGGILNTEAFF
TGTGCCAGCAGCCCCCAGGGCGGGATTTTGAACACTGAAGCTTTCTTT
>TRBV6-5|TRBJ1-1|-|-
CASSYGQSTEAFF
TGTGCCAGCAGTTACGGGCAAAGCACTGAAGCTTTCTTT
>TRBV6-2/TRBV6-3|TRBJ2-1|-|-
CASSNRGRTYNEQFF
TGTGCCAGCAGTAATCGAGGGAGGACCTACAATGAGCAGTTCTTC
>TRBV3-1/TRBV3-2|TRBJ1-1|-|-
CASSQGLTEAFF
TGTGCCAGCAGCCAGGGGTTGACTGAAGCTTTCTTT
>TRBV5-4|TRBJ2-7|TRBD1|-
CASSLEGGQGGSYEQYF
TGTGCCAGCAGCTTGGAGGGGGGACAGGGAGGTTCCTACGAGCAGTACTTC
>TRBV5-5|TRBJ2-7|TRBD2|-
CASSLAGGPSSYEQYF
TGTGCCAGCAGCTTAGCGGGGGGCCCTAGCTCCTACGAGCAGTACTTC
>TRBV6-5|TRBJ2-7|-|once
CASCSGNYEQYF
TGTGCCAGTTGTAGCGGCAACTACGAGCAGTACTTC
>TRBV19|TRBJ2-1|TRBD2|few
CASSTVAGAGNEQFF
TGTGCCAGTAGTACCGTAGCGGGAGCGGGGAATGAGCAGTTCTTC
>TRBV5-1|TRBJ2-1|TRBD1|-
CASSNPTGDEQFF
TGCGCCAGCAGCAACCCGACAGGGGATGAGCAGTTCTTC
>TRBV28|TRBJ1-5|-|-
CASSLRINQPQHF
TGTGCCAGCAGTTTACGGATTAATCAGCCCCAGCATTTT
>TRBV7-6|TRBJ2-5|-|-
CASSLEFMKETQYF
TGTGCCAGCAGCTTAGAGTTTATGAAAGAGACCCAGTACTTC
>TRBV15|TRBJ2-7|-|-
CATSRGNSYEQYF
TGTGCCACCAGCAGAGGGAATTCCTACGAGCAGTACTTC
>TRBV27|TRBJ2-3|-|-
CASSGRESTDTQYF
TGTGCCAGCAGTGGCCGGGAGAGCACAGATACGCAGTATTTT
>TRBV4-2|TRBJ1-5|-|-
CASSQDLGANQPQHF
TGTGCCAGCAGCCAAGATCTAGGGGCCAATCAGCCCCAGCATTTT
>TRBV7-2|TRBJ2-2|TRBD2|-
CASSYHSGDTGELFF
TGTGCCAGCAGCTATCACAGCGGGGACACCGGGGAGCTGTTTTTT
>TRBV2|TRBJ1-5|TRBD1|-
CASTGQGGQPQHF
TGTGCCAGCACCGGACAGGGGGGTCAGCCCCAGCATTTT